Below are 21 T cell receptor beta chains sequenced from a single sample in a study of T cell repertoires in cytomegalovirus infection. MiXCR was run by TCRdb on the reads, yielding one entry per CDR3 protein. The sample shows about 150,000 distinct CDR3 sequences, 23% of them seen only once. Sequenced input: PBMCs. The receptors here all came from a human donor in good health (CMV status not recorded). Some clones in this sample may be carry-over from other donors' samples.

The chain recombines TRBV28 with TRBJ1-4; D gene ambiguous. Deletions cut 8 bases from V and 7 bases from J, with 14 bases between. Germline-derived CDR1 and CDR2 are MDHEN and SYDVKM. The CDR3 is 13 amino acids. CDR3 loop: CASALGLGEKLFF. The CDR3 DNA reads TGTGCCAGCGCCTTGGGGTTGGGTGAAAAACTGTTTTTT.

This clonotype was found many times. The CDR3 region is CASSPDWGNQPQHF. The CDR3 DNA sequence: TGTGCCAGCAGCCCAGACTGGGGCAATCAGCCCCAGCATTTT. The chain combines TRBV7-9 with TRBJ1-5, with no clear D. CDR1 is SEHNR and CDR2 is FQNEAQ in the germline V gene (reference sequence). V was pared by 5 bases and J by 2 bases, with 10 bases between. The CDR3 consists of 14 residues.

CDR3 region: CASSSAGGRGDTQYF. The CDR3, as DNA: TGTGCCAGCAGCTCAGCGGGAGGCAGAGGCGATACGCAGTATTTT. The chain joins TRBV7-3 to TRBJ2-3, with TRBD2 matching 9 bases. Germline V gene sequence: CDR1 SGHTA, CDR2 FQGTGA. The CDR3 extends over 15 amino acids. V lost 4 bases, J lost 6 bases, and 8 bases stayed unmatched.

This clonotype was observed at least ten times. The V and J genes are TRBV12-3 or TRBV12-4 and TRBJ2-1; D unresolved. The ends were cut back, 6 bases at V and 6 bases at J, with 15 bases in the middle. The CDR3 is 14 amino acids. The CDR3 nucleotides read TGTGCCAGCAGCCGCAGTCTAGTGCGCAATGAGCAGTTCTTC. Protein sequence: CASSRSLVRNEQFF.

This clonotype has only one observation. This chain uses TRBV20-1 with TRBJ2-2; no clear D. Trimming shortened V by 3 bases and J by 3 bases, and 5 bases separated the two germline ends. CDR1 is DFQATT and CDR2 is SNEGSKA in the germline V gene (reference sequence). This CDR3 has 12 residues. This chain's CDR3 is CSASRDTGELFF. The CDR3 DNA reads TGCAGTGCTAGCCGGGACACCGGGGAGCTGTTTTTT.

This clonotype occurred a few times. The genes are TRBV7-9 and TRBJ2-3; 9 nucleotides agree with TRBD2. From germline, CDR1 is SEHNR and CDR2 FQNEAQ (reference sequence). This CDR3 is built from 16 residues. The V gene end was trimmed by 3 bases and the J gene end by 3 bases; junction bases not matched to a gene: 7. The CDR3 reads CASSFQAGGGTDTQYF. CDR3 coding DNA: TGTGCCAGCAGCTTTCAAGCGGGGGGAGGGACAGATACGCAGTATTTT.

Ten or more counts support this clonotype. V usage is TRBV12-3 or TRBV12-4 and J usage is TRBJ2-7, with unresolved D. The V end was cut by 5 bases, the J end by 4 bases, with 21 bases between. The CDR3 totals 16 residues. CDR3 protein: CASSLVVWGKEYEQYF. CDR3 bases: TGTGCCAGCAGTCTGGTAGTATGGGGTAAGGAATACGAGCAGTACTTC.

The table lists this clonotype with many counts. The chain combines TRBV7-9 with TRBJ1-5; 7 nucleotides align to TRBD1. CDR1 and CDR2 (germline): SEHNR, FQNEAQ (reference sequence). CDR3 size: 16 residues. Unmatched junction bases numbered 12, after V lost 4 bases and J lost 6 bases. In DNA form, the CDR3 reads TGTGCCAGCAGCTCAGGGGGGTCTCTCGATAGTCAGCCCCAGCATTTT. It yields the protein CASSSGGSLDSQPQHF.

This clonotype was counted a few times. V is TRBV6-2 or TRBV6-3 and J is TRBJ2-3; D is unclear. The germline CDR1 and CDR2 sequences are MNHEY and SVGEGT. The CDR3 sequence is 12 residues long. V lost 5 bases and J 2 bases, leaving 5 bases between the germline ends. CDR3 coding DNA: TGTGCCAGCAGTAAAATCACAGATACGCAGTATTTT. This gives the protein CASSKITDTQYF.

The chain joins TRBV12-3 or TRBV12-4 to TRBJ1-4; no reliable D call. Deletions cut 5 bases from V and 0 bases from J, with 7 bases between. The CDR3 has 14 amino acids. The CDR3 nucleotides are TGTGCCAGCAGTGAGAGTTCAACTAATGAAAAACTGTTTTTT. Translating gives CASSESSTNEKLFF.

Note on this clonotype: A much more abundant neighbour one base away suggests this may be a read error. The V gene is TRBV28, the J gene TRBJ2-3, with D possibly matching TRBD2 (5 bases). The ends were cut back, 5 bases at V and 2 bases at J, with 14 bases in the middle. The CDR3 extends over 15 amino acids. Germline values: CDR1 MDHEN, CDR2 SYDVKM. CDR3 residues: CASSPLTGYTDTQYF. DNA of the CDR3: TGTGCCAGCAGTCCCCTAACGGGGTACACAGATACGCAGTATTTT.

This clonotype appeared many times. The chain recombines TRBV7-2 with TRBJ2-1; 7 nucleotides align to TRBD2. The ends lost 0 bases at V and 9 bases at J; junction bases unmatched: 8. The CDR3 is 15 residues long. Germline V gene data show CDR1 as SGHTA and CDR2 as FQGNSA. CDR3 DNA sequence: TGTGCCAGCAGCTTAGCCCGCGCGGGAGCGGGTGAGCAGTTCTTC. This gives the protein CASSLARAGAGEQFF.

This clonotype was picked up a small number of times. This sequence joins TRBV7-6 and TRBJ1-2; possibly TRBD1 for D (6 bases). Germline V gives CDR1 SGHVS, CDR2 FNYEAQ. V lost 4 bases, J lost 4 bases, and 13 bases lay in between. This CDR3 contains 14 residues. CDR3 nucleotide sequence: TGTGCCAGCAGCTCCGCAGGGGAGACCTATGGCTACACCTTC. Its translation: CASSSAGETYGYTF.

This clonotype was detected only a few times. This chain uses TRBV7-9 with TRBJ2-5; 7 bases agree with TRBD2. V dropped 4 bases and J dropped 0; count of bases not matched to a gene: 5. CDR1 and CDR2 (germline): SEHNR, FQNEAQ (reference sequence). The CDR3 totals 15 residues. CDR3 protein: CASSSPGGHQETQYF. Written as DNA, the CDR3 is TGTGCCAGCAGCTCCCCGGGAGGTCACCAAGAGACCCAGTACTTC.

The rearrangement joins TRBV20-1 to TRBJ1-5; the D gene is possibly TRBD1 (5 bases). CDR1 DFQATT and CDR2 SNEGSKA come from the germline V gene (reference sequence). Trimming stripped 6 bases from V and 3 bases from J, with 15 bases between. The CDR3 sequence is 14 residues long. This CDR3 reads CSARQSGSNQPQHF. CDR3 sequence (DNA): TGCAGTGCCAGACAGTCCGGTTCCAATCAGCCCCAGCATTTT.

J is TRBJ1-3 and V is TRBV29-1; D gene ambiguous. Germline lookup yields CDR1 SQVTM and CDR2 ANQGSEA. V lost 3 bases and J 1 base, leaving 13 bases between the germline ends. This CDR3 spans 15 amino acids. CDR3 amino acids: CSVDSADPSGNTIYF. CDR3 nucleotide sequence: TGCAGCGTTGACTCGGCGGATCCATCTGGAAACACCATATATTTT.

The table lists this clonotype with a few counts. The J gene is TRBJ2-3, the V gene TRBV27; 10 bases are a match to TRBD2. Germline loops: CDR1 MNHEY, CDR2 SMNVEV (reference sequence). This CDR3 comprises 14 residues. J was trimmed by 6 bases and V by 5 bases; bases with no gene match: 5. CDR3 nucleotides: TGTGCCAGCAGTACTAGCGGGACACCCGATACGCAGTATTTT. It is translated as CASSTSGTPDTQYF.

With respect to this clonotype: A read error may explain this, as a much larger clone is one base away. Given the absence of the conserved phenylalanine or tryptophan at the CDR3 end, a read error is likely. V is TRBV7-2 and J is TRBJ1-2, with a tentative D call TRBD1 (6 bases). CDR3 length equals 14 residues. Germline V CDR1 and CDR2: SGHTA, FQGNSA. Trimming cost V 5 bases and J 4 bases, with 14 bases left between them. The CDR3 region is CASSAEGVGYGYTY. The CDR3 DNA reads TGTGCCAGCAGCGCGGAGGGGGTGGGCTATGGCTACACCTAC.

The chain employs TRBV7-9 and TRBJ2-3; D may be TRBD1 or TRBD2 (6 bases each). Germline V CDR1 and CDR2: SEHNR, FQNEAQ (reference sequence). V was pared by 3 bases and J by 3 bases, with 10 bases between. The CDR3 loop spans 14 amino acids. The CDR3 sequence: CASSFQGRTDTQYF. The CDR3, as DNA: TGTGCCAGCAGCTTTCAGGGGAGGACAGATACGCAGTATTTT.

This clonotype was observed a few times. This chain uses TRBV29-1 with TRBJ2-6; D not certain. Germline CDR1 is SQVTM and CDR2 is ANQGSEA. The CDR3 spans 13 residues. Between the trimmed V and J ends, which lost 4 bases and 2 bases, there was a span of 6 bases. Written as DNA, the CDR3 is TGCAGCGTTGGGGTAACTGGGGCCAACGTCCTGACTTTC. Protein product: CSVGVTGANVLTF.

This rearrangement joins TRBV6-1 to TRBJ2-1; 12 nucleotides agree with TRBD2. Germline CDR1 reads MNHNS; CDR2 reads SASEGT. This CDR3 contains 15 residues. The V and J ends lost 6 bases and 5 bases, in that order; junction bases with no gene match: 5. DNA of the CDR3: TGTGCCAGCAGGCTAGCGGGAGGGCCTAACAATGAGCAGTTCTTC. The encoded protein is CASRLAGGPNNEQFF.